One sample yielded the 19 T cell receptor beta chains listed below, sequenced in a study of long-term antiretroviral therapy in people with HIV. Survey level was the resolution at which the v3.0 immunoSEQ assay ran. Libraries were prepared by immunoSEQ multiplex PCR; TCRdb keeps only in-frame clonotypes and omits some of them. This repertoire shows more than 15,000 clones, roughly 80% found once; its top ten account for about 14%. Sequences were derived from unsorted PBMCs, sampled 2.9 years after starting antiretroviral therapy. The source is a woman aged 25-40 years with HIV.

This chain joins TRBV5-6 and TRBJ1-5; 9 positions match TRBD1. CDR1 is SGHDT, CDR2 YYEEEE, per germline. V lost 3 bases, J lost 10 bases, and 8 bases stayed unmatched. The CDR3 has 14 residues. CDR3 region: CASSSRTGEGPQHF. CDR3 bases: TGTGCCAGCAGCTCCCGGACAGGGGAAGGCCCCCAGCATTTT.

The rearrangement joins TRBV9 to TRBJ2-3, with 9 bases matching TRBD2. The germline CDR1 and CDR2 sequences are SGDLS and YYNGEE. The CDR3 runs to 15 residues. V gave up 4 bases and J gave up 2 bases; unmatched junction bases: 5. The CDR3 here is CASSLSGGPTDTQYF. In DNA form, the CDR3 reads TGTGCCAGCAGCCTCAGCGGGGGGCCCACAGATACGCAGTATTTT.

This clone turned up a few times. This chain uses TRBV2 with TRBJ1-6; D is undetermined. Per the germline V gene, CDR1 is SNHLY and CDR2 is FYNNEI. This CDR3 is built from 13 residues. Trimming cost V 4 bases and J 8 bases, with 9 bases left between them. This CDR3 reads CASSVILDSPLHF. The CDR3, as DNA: TGTGCCAGCAGTGTTATTTTGGATTCACCCCTCCACTTT.

The V and J genes are TRBV15 and TRBJ1-1, with TRBD1 identical over 9 bases. CDR1 is LNHNV and CDR2 is YYDKDF in the germline V gene (reference sequence). CDR3 size: 15 residues. The V gene end was trimmed by 1 base and the J gene end by 10 bases; junction bases not matched to a gene: 10. The CDR3: CATSRGNRDRDAAFF. CDR3 DNA sequence: TGTGCCACCAGCAGAGGGAACCGGGACAGGGATGCAGCTTTCTTT.

The J gene is TRBJ2-2, the V gene TRBV30; 10 bases are a match to TRBD2. The ends lost 4 bases at V and 1 base at J; junction bases unmatched: 6. CDR3 length: 16 residues. Germline V gene lookup returns CDR1 GTSNPN and CDR2 SVGIG (reference sequence). CDR3 in amino acids: CAWTQKRGGNTGELFF. DNA of the CDR3: TGTGCCTGGACCCAAAAGCGGGGGGGGAACACCGGGGAGCTGTTTTTT.

The chain uses TRBV4-1 and TRBJ1-5; D gene uncertain. The CDR3 has 19 residues. Per the germline V gene, CDR1 is MGHRA and CDR2 is YSYEKL. V shed 2 bases and J shed 1 base, with 21 bases lying between them. The CDR3 loop reads CASSQKGGERVASNQPQHF. The CDR3 nucleotides read TGCGCCAGCAGCCAAAAAGGCGGGGAAAGGGTAGCAAGCAATCAGCCCCAGCATTTT.

V usage is TRBV19 and J usage is TRBJ2-2; D not certain. Trimming shortened V by 1 base and J by 5 bases, and 5 bases separated the two germline ends. This CDR3 region has 13 residues. From germline, CDR1 is LNHDA and CDR2 SQIVND (reference sequence). CDR3 in amino acids: CASSIASTGELFF. For the CDR3, the DNA is TGTGCCAGTAGTATAGCCTCGACCGGGGAGCTGTTTTTT.

The chain couples TRBV9 to TRBJ1-3; D is perhaps TRBD1 (5 bases). V was shortened by 3 bases and J by 3 bases, with 16 bases between the two germline ends. This CDR3 is 16 amino acids long. Looked up from germline, CDR1 is SGDLS and CDR2 is YYNGEE. The CDR3 loop reads CASSETGRVSGNTIYF. CDR3 DNA: TGTGCCAGCAGCGAAACCGGCAGGGTCAGTGGAAACACCATATATTTT.

This chain links TRBV13 with TRBJ1-1, with 7 bases that match TRBD1. The V gene end was trimmed by 7 bases and the J gene end by 3 bases; junction bases not matched to a gene: 2. This CDR3 is 12 amino acids long. Germline values: CDR1 PRHDT, CDR2 FYEKMQ (reference sequence). CDR3 sequence reads: CASNQGDTEAFF. For the CDR3, the DNA is TGTGCCAGCAACCAGGGGGACACTGAAGCTTTCTTT.

The chain couples TRBV7-2 to TRBJ1-5; D remains unclear. The germline gives CDR1 SGHTA, CDR2 FQGNSA. Trimming cost V 2 bases and J 4 bases, with 6 bases left between them. The CDR3 consists of 13 residues. The CDR3 is CASSLRVNQPQHF. In nucleotides, the CDR3 is TGTGCCAGCAGCTTAAGGGTGAATCAGCCCCAGCATTTT.

The chain couples TRBV12-1 to TRBJ1-2; the D call TRBD1 from the table was never checked on the DNA. TRBV12-1 is deemed a pseudogene. This CDR3 region has 14 residues. The CDR3 spells CASSFKGARYGYTF. CDR3 nucleotide sequence: TGTGCCAGCAGCTTTAAGGGGGCCAGATATGGCTACACCTTC.

This sequence joins TRBV6-5 and TRBJ2-7, with 8 bases matching TRBD1. The V segment lost 6 bases and the J segment 4 bases; nucleotides outside the gene matches: 11. This CDR3 spans 15 amino acids. Per the germline V gene, CDR1 is MNHEY and CDR2 is SVGAGI. CDR3 nucleotide sequence: TGTGCCAGCAGCCGAGGGACAGGAGGGGAATACGAGCAGTACGTC. Translation: CASSRGTGGEYEQYV.

The J gene is TRBJ2-2, the V gene TRBV4-2, with 11 bases that match TRBD2. CDR1 is LGHNA, CDR2 YNFKEQ, per germline. After removal of 4 bases from V and 5 bases from J, the junction contained 6 bases not matched to a gene. The CDR3 extends over 16 amino acids. CDR3 coding DNA: TGTGCCAGCAGCCGGTCACTAGCGGGGGTGACCGGGGAGCTGTTTTTT. Translation gives CASSRSLAGVTGELFF.

The CDR3 protein is CASSLLGTSTDTQYF. CDR3 DNA: TGTGCCAGCAGCTTATTAGGCACTAGCACAGATACGCAGTATTTT. The genes are TRBV11-3 and TRBJ2-3; D is ambiguous. V lost 2 bases and J lost 0, with 9 bases in between. In germline, CDR1 is SGHNT, CDR2 YENEEA. The CDR3 runs to 15 residues.

This clone has only one observation. CDR3 sequence: CASSPRGSDTQYF. DNA for the CDR3: TGTGCCAGCTCGCCTAGGGGTTCCGATACGCAGTATTTT. The chain combines TRBV18 with TRBJ2-3; D perhaps matches TRBD1 (5 bases). There are 13 residues in the CDR3. Trimming left V 6 bases short and J 6 bases short, with 13 bases between. Germline V gene data show CDR1 as KGHSH and CDR2 as LQKENI.

The V gene is TRBV27, the J gene TRBJ2-1; D uncertain. V lost 7 bases and J lost 5, with 12 bases in between. Per the germline V gene, CDR1 is MNHEY and CDR2 is SMNVEV (reference sequence). The CDR3 is 13 residues long. The CDR3 here is CASKWWYDNEQFF. The DNA of the CDR3 is TGTGCCAGCAAGTGGTGGTACGACAATGAGCAGTTCTTC.

The V gene is TRBV27, the J gene TRBJ2-1; D may be TRBD1 (5 bases). The V end lost 7 bases, the J end lost 2 bases, and 18 bases lay between the germline ends. This CDR3 has 16 residues. From germline, CDR1 is MNHEY and CDR2 SMNVEV (reference sequence). CDR3 sequence reads: CASIKGAGNAYNEQFF. The CDR3 nucleotides read TGTGCCAGCATCAAAGGGGCAGGGAACGCCTACAATGAGCAGTTCTTC.

The chain couples TRBV19 to TRBJ1-2; no clear D gene. Germline CDR1 reads LNHDA; CDR2 reads SQIVND (reference sequence). The CDR3 totals 18 residues. Trimming took off 4 bases at V and 4 bases at J, with 25 bases between the two ends. This CDR3 is CASSRRGRTEALLYGYTF. CDR3 sequence (DNA): TGTGCCAGTAGTAGACGAGGGCGTACGGAAGCCCTCCTCTATGGCTACACCTTC.

The chain carries TRBV14 and TRBJ1-3; D possibly corresponds to TRBD1 (6 bases). The CDR3 covers 19 residues. CDR1 is SGHDN, CDR2 FVKESK, per germline. V was shortened by 4 bases and J by 0 bases, with 22 bases between the two germline ends. CDR3 sequence reads: CASSPRGRGLLYSGNTIYF. For the CDR3, the DNA is TGTGCCAGCAGCCCTCGAGGCCGGGGGCTTCTATACTCTGGAAACACCATATATTTT.